The 12 T cell receptor beta chains below all came from one sample that was sequenced in a study of T cells after yellow fever vaccination. Each CDR3 protein gets one entry after TCRdb re-called the 5' RACE reads with MiXCR. The data contain nearly 550,000 distinct CDR3 sequences, about a fifth of them singletons. The source was PBMCs, collected 15 days after the yellow fever booster vaccination. All receptors come from a man aged 30 to 39 who received the YFV17D yellow fever vaccine.

In its sample, this clonotype was seen a few times. The chain's CDR3 is CSARALGTSGGEQYF. CDR3 DNA sequence: TGCAGTGCTAGGGCACTCGGCACTAGCGGGGGCGAGCAGTACTTC. The chain carries TRBV20-1 and TRBJ2-7; 11 bases agree with TRBD2. Germline loops: CDR1 DFQATT, CDR2 SNEGSKA (reference sequence). Trimming took 3 bases from V and 6 from J; bases not matched to a gene: 10. This CDR3 comprises 15 residues.

This clonotype was picked up a small number of times. This rearrangement joins TRBV28 to TRBJ2-5; 10 nucleotides match TRBD2. The CDR3 has 15 residues. V shed 8 bases, J shed 0 bases, and the junction held 6 bases outside the gene matches. CDR1 and CDR2 from the germline V gene are MDHEN and SYDVKM. The CDR3 nucleotides read TGTGCCAGCTGTTGCCTAGCGGGGGACCAAGAGACCCAGTACTTC. This sequence encodes CASCCLAGDQETQYF.

The chain employs TRBV10-3 and TRBJ2-5, with TRBD2 identical over 12 bases. The CDR3 has 18 amino acids. J lost 0 bases, V lost 10 bases, and 15 bases had no gene match. CDR1 and CDR2 from the germline V gene are ENHRY and SYGVKD. The CDR3 DNA is TGTGCCACCAGGAGTGACGGACTAGCGGGACAATACCAAGAGACCCAGTACTTC. Encoded protein: CATRSDGLAGQYQETQYF.

The table lists this clonotype with a few counts. This sequence joins TRBV20-1 and TRBJ2-1; D remains ambiguous. The ends were cut back, 6 bases at V and 7 bases at J, with 16 bases in the middle. There are 13 residues in the CDR3. Germline-derived CDR1 and CDR2 are DFQATT and SNEGSKA (reference sequence). The CDR3 here is CSAKPGWVNEQFF. In DNA form, the CDR3 reads TGCAGTGCGAAGCCGGGCTGGGTTAATGAGCAGTTCTTC.

J is TRBJ1-1 and V is TRBV12-5, with 10 bases matching TRBD1. Germline CDR1 is LGHNT and CDR2 is FRNRAP. V dropped 5 bases and J dropped 4; count of bases not matched to a gene: 4. CDR3 length equals 14 residues. The CDR3 bases are TGTGCTAGTGGTAACGGACAGGGGGGCACTGAAGCTTTCTTT. It codes for CASGNGQGGTEAFF.

The chain has TRBV18 and TRBJ1-6, with D perhaps matching TRBD1 (5 bases). Per germline, CDR1 KGHSH and CDR2 LQKENI. V was cut by 3 bases and J by 5 bases, with 8 bases left in between. CDR3 length: 14 residues. The CDR3 region is CASSPGGNNSPLHF. The CDR3 DNA sequence: TGTGCCAGCTCACCGGGGGGAAATAATTCACCCCTCCACTTT.

J is TRBJ2-5 and V is TRBV12-3 or TRBV12-4; D may be TRBD2 (6 bases). The V and J ends lost 4 bases and 7 bases respectively, with 13 bases between them. The CDR3 is 13 residues long. Here the CDR3 reads CASSSQVSGTQYF. CDR3 in DNA: TGTGCCAGCAGTTCGCAGGTTAGCGGGACCCAGTACTTC.

V usage is TRBV6-1 and J usage is TRBJ2-5; perhaps TRBD2 as D (6 bases). Germline V lookup: CDR1 MNHNS, CDR2 SASEGT. The CDR3 totals 15 residues. Trimming left V 7 bases short and J 3 bases short, with 18 bases between. The CDR3 DNA is TGTGCCAGCACCACCTGGGGACGGGAGAAAGAGACCCAGTACTTC. Amino acid sequence: CASTTWGREKETQYF.

The chain carries TRBV11-1 and TRBJ2-1; 9 bases line up with TRBD2. Germline loops: CDR1 SGHAT, CDR2 FQDESV (reference sequence). Trimming removed 5 bases from V and 5 bases from J; junction bases left unmatched: 16. The CDR3 is 18 residues long. DNA of the CDR3: TGTGCCAGCAGCCCCAATCCCGGTAGCGGGAGATCGGACAATGAGCAGTTCTTC. Translation: CASSPNPGSGRSDNEQFF.

This clonotype was recorded a few times. This rearrangement joins TRBV28 to TRBJ2-3, with D unresolved. The length of the CDR3 is 14 residues. Germline CDR1 MDHEN, CDR2 SYDVKM. Trimming stripped 7 bases from V and 0 bases from J, with 11 bases between. The CDR3 here is CASNRPSSTDTQYF. CDR3 coding DNA: TGTGCCAGCAATCGCCCGAGCAGCACAGATACGCAGTATTTT.

A few counts support this clonotype. The chain couples TRBV27 to TRBJ2-3; D uncertain. CDR1 and CDR2 (germline): MNHEY, SMNVEV (reference sequence). This CDR3 contains 12 residues. The V end was cut by 4 bases, the J end by 8 bases, with 10 bases between. For the CDR3, the DNA is TGTGCCAGCAGTTCCTCGGTCGGTACGCAGTATTTT. Translating gives CASSSSVGTQYF.

In its sample, this clonotype was seen many times. At one of its ends the junction is not consistent with the germline gene, which may arise from a read error. This chain links TRBV5-1 with TRBJ2-1; the match to TRBD2 covers 7 bases. CDR3 length: 15 amino acids. The V gene's germline CDR1 is SGHRS and CDR2 YFSETQ. For the CDR3, the DNA is TGTGCCAGCAGTTCTAGCGGTAGCTCCTACAATGAGCAGTTCTTC. Its protein product is CASSSSGSSYNEQFF.